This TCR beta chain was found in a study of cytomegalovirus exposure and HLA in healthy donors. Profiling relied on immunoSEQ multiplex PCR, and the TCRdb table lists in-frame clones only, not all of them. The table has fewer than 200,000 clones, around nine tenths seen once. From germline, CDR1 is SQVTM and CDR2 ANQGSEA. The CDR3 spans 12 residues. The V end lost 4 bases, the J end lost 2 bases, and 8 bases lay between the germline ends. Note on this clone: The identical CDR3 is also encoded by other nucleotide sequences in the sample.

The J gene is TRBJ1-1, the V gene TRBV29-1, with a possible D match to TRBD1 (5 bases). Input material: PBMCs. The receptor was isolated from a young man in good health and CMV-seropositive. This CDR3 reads CSVAQGNTEAFF. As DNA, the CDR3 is TGCAGCGTTGCCCAGGGAAACACTGAAGCTTTCTTT.